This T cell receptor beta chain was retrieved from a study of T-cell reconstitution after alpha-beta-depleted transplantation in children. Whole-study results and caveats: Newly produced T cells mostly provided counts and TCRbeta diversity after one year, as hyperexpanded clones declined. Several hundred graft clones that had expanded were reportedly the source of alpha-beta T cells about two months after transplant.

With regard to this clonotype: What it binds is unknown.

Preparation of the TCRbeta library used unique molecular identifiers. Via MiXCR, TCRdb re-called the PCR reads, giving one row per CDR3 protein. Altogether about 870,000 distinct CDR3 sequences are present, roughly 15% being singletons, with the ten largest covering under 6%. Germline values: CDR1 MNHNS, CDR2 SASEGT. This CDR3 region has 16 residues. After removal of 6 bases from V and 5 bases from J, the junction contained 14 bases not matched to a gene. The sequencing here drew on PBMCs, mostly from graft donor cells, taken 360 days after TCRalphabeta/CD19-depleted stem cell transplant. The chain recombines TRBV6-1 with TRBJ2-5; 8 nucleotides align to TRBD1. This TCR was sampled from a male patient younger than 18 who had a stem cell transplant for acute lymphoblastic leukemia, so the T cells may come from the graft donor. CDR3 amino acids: CASRGATGVLWETQYF. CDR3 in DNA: TGTGCCAGCAGGGGCGCGACAGGGGTCCTCTGGGAGACCCAGTACTTC.